In its sample, the clone carrying this T cell receptor (beta chain) was seen many times. Its antigen remains unknown. The data are from a study of post-analysis software for immune sequencing data. Study findings and constraints: TRBV5-6, TRBV5-1 and TRBV20-1 belonged to a set of roughly five TRBV segments that were more frequent in patients than controls.

Presence of unique molecular identifiers characterized the TCR beta cDNA libraries. Each CDR3 protein is one row after TCRdb ran MiXCR on the PCR reads. The sample contains some 240,000 distinct CDR3 sequences, around 34% of which appear only once. Germline V CDR1 and CDR2: LGHDT, YNNKEL (reference sequence). Trimming shortened V by 4 bases and J by 0 bases, and 10 bases separated the two germline ends. The CDR3 is made up of 16 amino acids. The chain uses TRBV3-1 and TRBJ2-6; D not certain. The sequencing sample was made of blood. The clonotype was recovered from a girl between 10 and 17 years old with multiple sclerosis. CDR3 sequence: CASSLSRFSGANVLTF. Written as DNA, the CDR3 is TGTGCCAGCAGCCTCTCACGGTTCTCTGGGGCCAACGTCCTGACTTTC.